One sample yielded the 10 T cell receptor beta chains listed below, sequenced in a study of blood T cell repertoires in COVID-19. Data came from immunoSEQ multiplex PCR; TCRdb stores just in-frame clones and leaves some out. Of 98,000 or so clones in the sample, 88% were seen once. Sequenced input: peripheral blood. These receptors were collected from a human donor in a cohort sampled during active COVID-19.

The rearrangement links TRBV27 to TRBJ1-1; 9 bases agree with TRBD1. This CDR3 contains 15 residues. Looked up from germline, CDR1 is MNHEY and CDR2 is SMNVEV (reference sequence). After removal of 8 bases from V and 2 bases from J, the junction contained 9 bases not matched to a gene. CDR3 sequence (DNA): TGTGCCAGCGGGCGGTTGGGACAGGGCAACACTGAAGCTTTCTTT. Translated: CASGRLGQGNTEAFF.

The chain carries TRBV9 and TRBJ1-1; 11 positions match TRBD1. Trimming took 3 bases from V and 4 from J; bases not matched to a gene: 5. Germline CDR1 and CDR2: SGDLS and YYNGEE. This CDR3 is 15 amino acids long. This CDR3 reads CASSAMGQGGTEAFF. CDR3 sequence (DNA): TGTGCCAGCAGCGCCATGGGACAGGGGGGCACTGAAGCTTTCTTT. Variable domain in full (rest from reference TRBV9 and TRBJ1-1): DSGVTQTPKHLITATGQRVTLRCSPRSGDLSVYWYQQSLDQGLQFLIQYYNGEERAKGNILERFSAQQFPDLHSELNLSSLELGDSALYFCASSAMGQGGTEAFFGQGTRLTVV.

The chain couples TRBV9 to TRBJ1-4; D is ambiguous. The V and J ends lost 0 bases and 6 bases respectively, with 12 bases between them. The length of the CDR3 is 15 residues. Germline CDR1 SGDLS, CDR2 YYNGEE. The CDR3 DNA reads TGTGCCAGCAGCGTAGGTTATGGCCCGTATGAAAAACTGTTTTTT. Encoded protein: CASSVGYGPYEKLFF.

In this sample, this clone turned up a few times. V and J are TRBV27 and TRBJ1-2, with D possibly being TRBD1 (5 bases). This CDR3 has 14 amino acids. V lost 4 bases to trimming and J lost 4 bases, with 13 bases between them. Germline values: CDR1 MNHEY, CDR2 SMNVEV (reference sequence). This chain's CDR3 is CASSSPGGSYGYTF. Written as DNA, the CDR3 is TGTGCCAGCAGTTCCCCGGGGGGAAGCTATGGCTACACCTTC.

CDR3 loop: CASSQAQGQETQYF. DNA of the CDR3: TGTGCCAGCAGCCAAGCTCAGGGCCAGGAGACCCAGTACTTC. The chain carries TRBV3-1 (or the pseudogene TRBV3-2) and TRBJ2-5; D may be TRBD1 (5 bases). Germline V lookup: CDR1 LGHDT, CDR2 YNNKEL (reference sequence). CDR3 length: 14 residues. With 1 base removed from V and 5 bases from J, the gap between germline ends came to 11 bases.

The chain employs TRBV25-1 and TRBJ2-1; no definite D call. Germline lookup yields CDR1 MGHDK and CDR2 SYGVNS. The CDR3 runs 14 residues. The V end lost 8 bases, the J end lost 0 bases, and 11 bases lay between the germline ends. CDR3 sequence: CASLAENSYNEQFF. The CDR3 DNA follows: TGTGCCAGCCTCGCAGAAAACTCCTACAATGAGCAGTTCTTC. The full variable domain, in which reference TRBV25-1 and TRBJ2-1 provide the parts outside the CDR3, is EADIYQTPRYLVIGTGKKITLECSQTMGHDKMYWYQQDPGMELHLIHYSYGVNSTEKGDLSSESTVSRIRTEHFPLTLESARPSHTSQYLCASLAENSYNEQFFGPGTRLTVL.

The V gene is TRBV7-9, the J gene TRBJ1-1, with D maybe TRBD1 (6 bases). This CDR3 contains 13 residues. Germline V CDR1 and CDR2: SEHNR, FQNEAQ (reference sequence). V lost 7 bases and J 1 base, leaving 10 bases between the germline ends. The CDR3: CASTLTGNTEAFF. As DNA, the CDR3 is TGTGCCAGCACCCTGACAGGGAACACTGAAGCTTTCTTT.

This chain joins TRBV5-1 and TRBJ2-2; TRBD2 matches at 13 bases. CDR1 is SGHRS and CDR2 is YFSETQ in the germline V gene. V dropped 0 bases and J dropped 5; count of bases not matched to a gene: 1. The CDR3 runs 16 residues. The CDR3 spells CASSLGTSGRTGELFF. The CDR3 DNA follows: TGCGCCAGCAGCTTGGGGACTAGCGGGAGAACCGGGGAGCTGTTTTTT.

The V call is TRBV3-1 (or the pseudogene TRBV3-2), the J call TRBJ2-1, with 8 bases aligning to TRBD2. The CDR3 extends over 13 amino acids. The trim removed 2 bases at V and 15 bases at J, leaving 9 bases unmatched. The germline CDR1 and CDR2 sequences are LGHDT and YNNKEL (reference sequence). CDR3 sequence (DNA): TGTGCCAGCAGCCAATTAAGTAGCGGGAACCGGTTCTTC. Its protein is CASSQLSSGNRFF.

In DNA form, the CDR3 reads TGTGCCAGCAGCGTAAGATCCGGGACTGAAGCTTTCTTT. Amino acid sequence: CASSVRSGTEAFF. J is TRBJ1-1 and V is TRBV9; D gene uncertain. The germline CDR1 and CDR2 sequences are SGDLS and YYNGEE. The CDR3 covers 13 residues. V lost 1 base to trimming and J lost 5 bases, with 9 bases between them.